The 2 T cell receptor beta chains below were found in one sample sequenced in a study of T-cell memory formation after mild COVID-19. TCRdb independently ran MiXCR on the 5' RACE reads; one entry per CDR3 protein. The repertoire holds about 260,000 distinct CDR3 sequences, roughly 17% seen once, with around 20% in the top ten. Source material: PBMCs or a T cell subset sorted from them (not recorded which). These receptors all come from a man younger than 30 who had mild COVID-19 (a few samples of this study predate the infection). Cell type and time point are not known.

This clonotype came up a few times. The chain uses TRBV28 and TRBJ2-7; TRBD1 matches at 9 bases. CDR3 size: 15 residues. Looked up from germline, CDR1 is MDHEN and CDR2 is SYDVKM. The V segment lost 4 bases and the J segment 4 bases; nucleotides outside the gene matches: 8. This CDR3 is CASSSGGQGYYEQYV. CDR3 nucleotide sequence: TGTGCCAGCAGTTCCGGGGGACAGGGCTATTACGAGCAGTACGTC.

This clonotype turned up a few times. The gene calls are TRBV6-5 and TRBJ1-1, with TRBD1 as a possible D gene (6 bases). The CDR3 has 14 amino acids. The germline V gene encodes CDR1 MNHEY and CDR2 SVGAGI. Trimming removed 6 bases at V and 7 bases at J, with 18 bases between. CDR3 sequence (DNA): TGTGCCAGCAGACACAGGGTAGAGGAGGGTGAAGCTTTCTTT. It encodes CASRHRVEEGEAFF.